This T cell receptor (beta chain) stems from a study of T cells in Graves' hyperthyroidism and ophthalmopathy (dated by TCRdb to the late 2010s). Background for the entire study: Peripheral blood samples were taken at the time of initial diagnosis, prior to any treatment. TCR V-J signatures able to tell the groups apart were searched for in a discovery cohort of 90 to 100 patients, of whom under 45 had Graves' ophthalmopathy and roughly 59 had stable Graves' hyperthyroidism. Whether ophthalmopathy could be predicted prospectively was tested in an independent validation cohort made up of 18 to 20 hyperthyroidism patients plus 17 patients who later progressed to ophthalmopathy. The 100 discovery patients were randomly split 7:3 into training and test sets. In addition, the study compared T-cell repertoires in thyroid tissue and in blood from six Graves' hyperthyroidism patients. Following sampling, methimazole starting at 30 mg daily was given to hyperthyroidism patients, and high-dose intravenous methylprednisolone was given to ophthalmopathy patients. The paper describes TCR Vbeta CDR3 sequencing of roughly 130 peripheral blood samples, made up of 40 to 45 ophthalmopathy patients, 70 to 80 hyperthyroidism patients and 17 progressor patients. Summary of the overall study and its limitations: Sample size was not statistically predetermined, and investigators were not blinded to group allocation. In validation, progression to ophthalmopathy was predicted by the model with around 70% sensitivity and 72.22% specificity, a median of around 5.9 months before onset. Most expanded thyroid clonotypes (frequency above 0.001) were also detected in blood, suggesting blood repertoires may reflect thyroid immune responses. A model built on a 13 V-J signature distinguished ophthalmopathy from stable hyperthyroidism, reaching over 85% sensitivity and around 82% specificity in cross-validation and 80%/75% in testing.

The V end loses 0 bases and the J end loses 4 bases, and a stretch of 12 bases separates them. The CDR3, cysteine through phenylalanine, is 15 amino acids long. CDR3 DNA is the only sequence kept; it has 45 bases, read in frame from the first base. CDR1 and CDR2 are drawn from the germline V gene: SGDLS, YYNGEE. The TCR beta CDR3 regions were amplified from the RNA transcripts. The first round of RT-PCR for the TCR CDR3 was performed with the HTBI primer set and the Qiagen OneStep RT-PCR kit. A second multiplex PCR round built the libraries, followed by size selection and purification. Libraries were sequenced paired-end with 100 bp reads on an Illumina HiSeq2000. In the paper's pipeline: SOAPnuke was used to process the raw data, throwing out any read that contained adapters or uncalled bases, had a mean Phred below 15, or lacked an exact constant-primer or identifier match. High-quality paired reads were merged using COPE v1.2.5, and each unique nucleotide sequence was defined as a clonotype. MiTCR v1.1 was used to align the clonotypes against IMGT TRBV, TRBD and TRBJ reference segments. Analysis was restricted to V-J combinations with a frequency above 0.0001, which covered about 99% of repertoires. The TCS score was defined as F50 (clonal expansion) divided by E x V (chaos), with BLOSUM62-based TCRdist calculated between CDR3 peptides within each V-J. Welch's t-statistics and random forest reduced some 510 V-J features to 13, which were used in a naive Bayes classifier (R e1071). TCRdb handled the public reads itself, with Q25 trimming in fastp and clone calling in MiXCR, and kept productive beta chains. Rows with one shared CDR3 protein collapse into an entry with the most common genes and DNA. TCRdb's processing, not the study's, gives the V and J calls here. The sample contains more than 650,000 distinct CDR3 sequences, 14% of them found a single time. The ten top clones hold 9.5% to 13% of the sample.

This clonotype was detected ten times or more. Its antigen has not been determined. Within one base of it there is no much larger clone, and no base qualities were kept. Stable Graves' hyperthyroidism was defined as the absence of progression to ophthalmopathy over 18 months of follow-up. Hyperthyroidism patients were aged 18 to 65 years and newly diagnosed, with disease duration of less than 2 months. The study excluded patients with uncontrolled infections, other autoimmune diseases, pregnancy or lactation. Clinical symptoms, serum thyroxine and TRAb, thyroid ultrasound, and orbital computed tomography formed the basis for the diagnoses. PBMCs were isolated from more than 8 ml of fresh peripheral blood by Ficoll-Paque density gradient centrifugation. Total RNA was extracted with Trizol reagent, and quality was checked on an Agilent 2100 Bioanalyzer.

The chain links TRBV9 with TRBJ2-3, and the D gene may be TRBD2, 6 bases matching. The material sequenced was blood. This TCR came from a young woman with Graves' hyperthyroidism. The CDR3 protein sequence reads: CASSVGGGEPDTQYF. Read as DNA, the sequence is TGTGCCAGCAGCGTAGGCGGCGGGGAACCAGATACGCAGTATTTT. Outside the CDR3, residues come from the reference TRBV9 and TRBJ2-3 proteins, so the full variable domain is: DSGVTQTPKHLITATGQRVTLRCSPRSGDLSVYWYQQSLDQGLQFLIQYYNGEERAKGNILERFSAQQFPDLHSELNLSSLELGDSALYFCASSVGGGEPDTQYFGPGTRLTVL.